Below, one T cell receptor (beta chain) is given with its context. What it binds is not known. The data were obtained in a study of regulatory T cells in long-lasting Graves disease. Study-wide background: Over 5 years of antithyroid drugs plus positive TSH receptor antibodies defined persistent Graves' disease. Study-wide results and caveats: Patients with persistent disease showed a bias toward TRBV28, TRBJ1-2 and TRBJ2-5.

CDR1 SGDLS and CDR2 YYNGEE come from the germline V gene. Trimming took 3 bases from V and 2 from J; bases not matched to a gene: 6. The CDR3 is made up of 15 amino acids. Arm-PCR of CDR3 regions with iRepertoire HTBI primers generated TCR beta libraries. TCRdb analysed the multiplex PCR reads with MiXCR anew, one entry per CDR3 protein. This table has 600,000 to 800,000 distinct CDR3 sequences, about 32% appearing once. The time point was: persistent/refractory GD, antithyroid drugs over 5 years with positive TRAb. Extracted PBMC RNA gave rise to the TCR library. Peripheral blood, approximately 9.6 milliliters of it, was drawn into EDTA tubes.

The chain links TRBV9 to TRBJ1-1, with TRBD1 matching over 8 bases. This TCR derives from a female donor with Graves disease. The sample consisted of peripheral blood mononuclear cells (PBMCs), taken when the disease was refractory, from a patient treated with antithyroid drugs. The chain's CDR3 is CASSGPGTGNTEAFF. CDR3 nucleotides: TGTGCCAGCAGCGGCCCGGGGACAGGCAACACTGAAGCTTTCTTT. Full variable domain (missing parts from reference TRBV9 and TRBJ1-1): DSGVTQTPKHLITATGQRVTLRCSPRSGDLSVYWYQQSLDQGLQFLIQYYNGEERAKGNILERFSAQQFPDLHSELNLSSLELGDSALYFCASSGPGTGNTEAFFGQGTRLTVV.